Sequencing of this T cell receptor (beta chain) was carried out in a study of shared clonotypes between healthy human individuals. Some 30,000 T cell genomes, or approximately 190 ng DNA, went into the sorted-subset replicate PCRs. Some clones are missing from TCRdb's copy, which holds only in-frame ones; the method was immunoSEQ multiplex PCR. The repertoire includes 650,000 to 750,000 clones, 72% of them detected once, and approximately 1.8% sits in the top ten. Germline V gene data show CDR1 as SGHTA and CDR2 as FQGNSA. V lost 3 bases, J lost 4 bases, and 3 bases stayed unmatched. This CDR3 has 15 residues. This clone was detected only once. Its antigen is not known. In the same sample, other DNA sequences code for this CDR3. Study-level findings and limits: The study sampled only blood, and tissue repertoires likely differ.

The clonotype was recovered from a woman under 40 in good health. The sample comprised memory CD4+ T cells sorted from blood. Subset noted: CD45RA-negative fraction. This chain connects TRBV7-2 to TRBJ2-6, with 7 bases identical to TRBD2. This CDR3 is CASSFGGSGANVLTF. CDR3 in DNA: TGTGCCAGCAGCTTCGGGGGGTCAGGGGCCAACGTCCTGACTTTC.